Listed here are 9 T cell receptor beta chains from one sample, sequenced in a study of T cells after yellow fever vaccination. TCRdb re-analysed the 5' RACE reads in MiXCR, keeping a single row per CDR3 protein. The sample shows 300,000 to 350,000 distinct CDR3 sequences, 3.5% to 4.5% of them seen only once. Source: PBMCs, taken 15 days after the yellow fever booster vaccination. The receptors shown here come from a man aged 18 to 30 who received the YFV17D yellow fever vaccine.

This clonotype was found many times. The chain couples TRBV5-1 to TRBJ2-1, with D perhaps assigned TRBD1 or TRBD2 (5 bases each). Germline CDR1 is SGHRS and CDR2 is YFSETQ. The length of the CDR3 is 14 residues. Trimming removed 0 bases at V and 5 bases at J, with 9 bases between. The DNA of the CDR3 is TGCGCCAGCAGCTTGGGCCCGGGACACAATGAGCAGTTCTTC. Translation gives CASSLGPGHNEQFF.

This clonotype was seen only a few times. The chain carries TRBV7-2 and TRBJ1-1; D is ambiguous. This CDR3 region has 13 residues. Germline values: CDR1 SGHTA, CDR2 FQGNSA. V was trimmed by 2 bases and J by 7 bases, leaving 11 bases between them. CDR3 coding DNA: TGTGCCAGCAGCTTAAGGCAGGATGTTGAAGCTTTCTTT. Protein: CASSLRQDVEAFF.

The chain is built from TRBV5-1 and TRBJ1-2; 7 nucleotides line up with TRBD1. The CDR3 runs 16 residues. Per the germline V gene, CDR1 is SGHRS and CDR2 is YFSETQ. V dropped 4 bases and J dropped 8; count of bases not matched to a gene: 17. The CDR3 sequence: CASSGAPGQTMSGYTF. The CDR3 DNA sequence: TGCGCCAGCAGCGGGGCCCCGGGACAGACTATGTCGGGCTACACCTTC.

V is TRBV6-2 or TRBV6-3 and J is TRBJ2-5, with 8 bases aligning to TRBD2. With V trimmed by 2 bases and J by 7 bases, 12 bases remained unmatched. This CDR3 is built from 16 residues. Germline loops: CDR1 MNHEY, CDR2 SVGEGT. CDR3 sequence: CASSYDTSGIWRTQYF. The CDR3 bases are TGTGCCAGCAGTTACGACACTAGCGGCATCTGGAGGACCCAGTACTTC.

This clonotype has a count of ten or more. This chain uses TRBV10-3 with TRBJ2-6; D remains unclear. The ends were cut back, 11 bases at V and 0 bases at J, with 14 bases in the middle. The CDR3 runs to 15 residues. Germline V gene data show CDR1 as ENHRY and CDR2 as SYGVKD. Here the CDR3 reads CALGIDVSGANVLTF. In nucleotides, the CDR3 is TGTGCCCTTGGGATAGACGTCTCTGGGGCCAACGTCCTGACTTTC.

This clonotype was observed a handful of times. V usage is TRBV5-6 and J usage is TRBJ2-7, with 9 bases that match TRBD1. With V trimmed by 0 bases and J by 5 bases, 6 bases remained unmatched. Germline-derived CDR1 and CDR2 are SGHDT and YYEEEE. CDR3 length: 15 amino acids. The CDR3 region is CASSLVGTGSHEQYV. CDR3 nucleotides: TGTGCCAGCAGCTTGGTAGGGACAGGGTCCCACGAGCAGTACGTC.

This clonotype was recorded at least ten times. The J gene is TRBJ2-2, the V gene TRBV5-1, with D maybe TRBD1 (5 bases). The CDR3 sequence is 15 residues long. CDR1 and CDR2 from the germline V gene are SGHRS and YFSETQ. V dropped 4 bases and J dropped 4 bases, with 14 bases sitting between them. For the CDR3, the DNA is TGCGCCAGCAGCCTGGACCGACAGTCCACCGGGGAGCTGTTTTTT. This encodes CASSLDRQSTGELFF.

This clonotype was picked up a small number of times. As DNA, the CDR3 is TGTGCCAGCAGACCCCAGGGAAATCAGCCCCAGCATTTT. Amino acid sequence: CASRPQGNQPQHF. The V call is TRBV6-6, the J call TRBJ1-5; D perhaps matches TRBD1 (5 bases). The CDR3 is 13 residues long. Germline values: CDR1 MNHNY, CDR2 SVGAGI (reference sequence). V lost 6 bases, J lost 4 bases, and 10 bases lay in between.

The sample holds many counts of this clonotype. This chain links TRBV5-5 with TRBJ2-7; D gene uncertain. The CDR3 length is 16 residues. V was trimmed by 0 bases and J by 0 bases, leaving 13 bases between them. Germline CDR1 and CDR2: SGHKS and YYEKEE (reference sequence). The CDR3 sequence is CASSLVGGETSYEQYV. The DNA for the CDR3 is TGTGCCAGCAGCTTGGTCGGCGGAGAAACCTCCTACGAGCAGTACGTC.